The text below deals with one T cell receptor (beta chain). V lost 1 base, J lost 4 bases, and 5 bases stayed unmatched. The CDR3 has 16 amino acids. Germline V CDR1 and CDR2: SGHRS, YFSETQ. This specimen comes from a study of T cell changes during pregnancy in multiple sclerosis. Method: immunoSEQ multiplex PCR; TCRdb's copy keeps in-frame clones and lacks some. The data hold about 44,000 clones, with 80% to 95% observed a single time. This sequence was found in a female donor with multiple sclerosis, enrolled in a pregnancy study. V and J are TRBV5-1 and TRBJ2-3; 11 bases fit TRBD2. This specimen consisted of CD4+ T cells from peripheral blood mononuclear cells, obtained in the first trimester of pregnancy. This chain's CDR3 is CASSLLAGGPADTQYF. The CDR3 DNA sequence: TGCGCCAGCAGCTTGCTAGCGGGAGGCCCCGCAGATACGCAGTATTTT.